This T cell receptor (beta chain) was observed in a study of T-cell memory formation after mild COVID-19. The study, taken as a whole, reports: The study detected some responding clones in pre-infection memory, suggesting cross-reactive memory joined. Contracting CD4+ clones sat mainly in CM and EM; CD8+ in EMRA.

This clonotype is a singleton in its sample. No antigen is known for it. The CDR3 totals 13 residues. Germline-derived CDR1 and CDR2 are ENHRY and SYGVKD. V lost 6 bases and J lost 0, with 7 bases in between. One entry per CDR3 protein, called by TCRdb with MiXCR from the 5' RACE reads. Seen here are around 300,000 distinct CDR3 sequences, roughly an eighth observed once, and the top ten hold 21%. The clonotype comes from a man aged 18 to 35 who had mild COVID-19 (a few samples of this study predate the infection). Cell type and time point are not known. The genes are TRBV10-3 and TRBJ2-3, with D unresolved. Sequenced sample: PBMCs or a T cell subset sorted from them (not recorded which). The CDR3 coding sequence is TGTGCCATCAGGGCAGAAAGCACAGATACGCAGTATTTT. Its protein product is CAIRAESTDTQYF.